The 22 T cell receptor beta chains below come from one sample, sequenced in a study of a mutant IDH1 vaccine in newly diagnosed glioma (TCRdb year 2021). The time point label for this specimen denotes: baseline, week 1 (first vaccination visit). The sample's treatment or condition, from its label and the paper: pre-vaccination baseline after standard-of-care therapy. Receptor amplification or capture employed the immunoSEQ multiplex PCR assay. The clones in this table, taken by TCRdb from immuneACCESS, are in-frame only. Not every clone is retained; where verified, under half of the shortfall comes from an unresolved V gene, and the cause of the rest is unknown. The sample table contains 60,000 to 75,000 clones; only one count was recorded for around four fifths of them. The ten most abundant clones make up roughly 4.4% of the sample. The starting material was peripheral blood mononuclear cells (PBMCs), obtained from a glioma patient treated with radiotherapy, temozolomide or both. The receptors originated from a woman in her late teens or twenties with glioma. Some clones in this sample may be carry-over from other donors' samples.

This rearrangement joins TRBV19 to TRBJ2-1, with 12 bases fitting TRBD1. V shed 7 bases and J 10 bases; nucleotides not matched to a gene: 11. There are 15 residues in the CDR3. Germline assignment: CDR1 LNHDA and CDR2 SQIVND (reference sequence). The DNA of the CDR3 is TGTGCCAGTACCCCGACCGGGACAGGGGGCAAGGAGCAGTTCTTC. This sequence encodes CASTPTGTGGKEQFF.

The chain employs TRBV4-3 and TRBJ1-6, with a possible D match to TRBD1 (5 bases). Germline V gene data show CDR1 as LGHNA and CDR2 as YSLEER. The V and J ends lost 3 bases and 2 bases respectively, with 8 bases between them. The CDR3 length is 15 residues. The CDR3 protein is CASSQGGTYNSPLHF. The CDR3 bases are TGCGCCAGCAGCCAGGGGGGGACCTATAATTCACCCCTCCACTTT.

This chain's CDR3 is CASSPFSGGARGYTF. Here the CDR3 DNA reads TGTGCCAGCAGTCCCTTCTCAGGGGGCGCGAGAGGCTACACCTTC. The V gene is TRBV28, the J gene TRBJ1-2; 8 positions agree with TRBD1. The CDR3 has 15 amino acids. With V trimmed by 5 bases and J by 8 bases, 13 bases remained unmatched. CDR1 MDHEN and CDR2 SYDVKM come from the germline V gene.

The chain uses TRBV18 and TRBJ1-4; 7 bases align to TRBD1. The CDR3 runs 16 residues. The V segment lost 3 bases and the J segment 4 bases; nucleotides outside the gene matches: 8. Germline V gene data show CDR1 as KGHSH and CDR2 as LQKENI. The CDR3 region is CASSPRQGFGNEKLFF. CDR3 in DNA: TGTGCCAGCTCACCGCGACAGGGCTTCGGTAATGAAAAACTGTTTTTT.

This sequence joins TRBV10-3 and TRBJ1-1; D call uncertain. V lost 5 bases, J lost 1 base, and 8 bases lay in between. From germline, CDR1 is ENHRY and CDR2 SYGVKD. The CDR3 contains 13 residues. CDR3 region: CAISLEGNTEAFF. Here the CDR3 DNA reads TGTGCCATCAGTCTCGAAGGGAACACTGAAGCTTTCTTT.

J is TRBJ1-4 and V is TRBV5-1, with D possibly TRBD1 on 6 matching bases. There are 14 residues in the CDR3. Germline V CDR1 and CDR2: SGHRS, YFSETQ. V was cut by 2 bases and J by 7 bases, with 12 bases left in between. CDR3 nucleotides: TGCGCCAGCAGCTTTGGACAGTCTGGTGAAAAACTGTTTTTT. Amino acids: CASSFGQSGEKLFF.

The chain recombines TRBV4-2 with TRBJ2-7; TRBD1 aligns across 10 bases. The CDR3 is made up of 15 amino acids. The junction had 7 bases not matched to a gene; V was cut back by 6 bases and J by 2 bases. Germline V gives CDR1 LGHNA, CDR2 YNFKEQ. The CDR3 loop reads CASSSRDRGPYEQYF. As DNA, the CDR3 is TGTGCCAGCAGTTCCCGGGACAGGGGTCCCTACGAGCAGTACTTC.

The chain links TRBV19 to TRBJ1-1; D is perhaps TRBD1 (5 bases). Germline CDR1 reads LNHDA; CDR2 reads SQIVND (reference sequence). This CDR3 is 15 amino acids long. Trimming stripped 5 bases from V and 0 bases from J, with 13 bases between. As DNA, the CDR3 is TGTGCCAGTAGTCCCCGGGGCACGCTGAACACTGAAGCTTTCTTT. It translates to CASSPRGTLNTEAFF.

This CDR3 is CANLLADYSNQPQHF. The CDR3 region has the DNA TGCGCCAACCTTTTGGCGGACTATAGCAATCAGCCCCAGCATTTT. The chain employs TRBV23-1 and TRBJ1-5; D ambiguous. TRBV23-1 is treated as an ORF (open reading frame) with a function not yet certain. V gave up 10 bases and J gave up 0 bases, with 16 bases separating them. The CDR3 runs 15 residues.

J is TRBJ2-1 and V is TRBV20-1; D ambiguous. From germline, CDR1 is DFQATT and CDR2 SNEGSKA (reference sequence). This CDR3 is 11 amino acids long. Between the trimmed V and J ends, which lost 5 bases and 2 bases, there was a span of 4 bases. The CDR3 here is CSAETYNEQFF. The CDR3 nucleotides read TGCAGTGCTGAGACCTACAATGAGCAGTTCTTC.

This chain uses TRBV7-4 with TRBJ1-6; D not resolved. Trimming stripped 0 bases from V and 6 bases from J, with 15 bases between. Germline CDR1 is SGHVT and CDR2 is SQSDAQ. The CDR3 contains 17 residues. This chain's CDR3 is CASSLAPPPDSNSPLHF. In DNA, the CDR3 is TGTGCCAGCAGCTTAGCGCCCCCGCCAGATTCTAATTCACCCCTCCACTTT.

The CDR3 DNA follows: TGCGCCAGCAGCTTTACGACAGGTGAAGCTTTCTTT. Its translation is CASSFTTGEAFF. The gene calls are TRBV5-1 and TRBJ1-1; TRBD1 might be the D (6 bases). V lost 2 bases and J 7 bases, leaving 9 bases between the germline ends. This CDR3 is 12 amino acids long. The V gene's germline CDR1 is SGHRS and CDR2 YFSETQ. Based on the CDR3 plus reference TRBV5-1 and TRBJ1-1, the full variable domain is KAGVTQTPRYLIKTRGQQVTLSCSPISGHRSVSWYQQTPGQGLQFLFEYFSETQRNKGNFPGRFSGRQFSNSRSEMNVSTLELGDSALYLCASSFTTGEAFFGQGTRLTVV.

The genes are TRBV29-1 and TRBJ1-2, with a tentative D call TRBD1 (5 bases). Trimming took 3 bases from V and 9 from J, leaving 11 bases between them. Germline V lookup: CDR1 SQVTM, CDR2 ANQGSEA. This CDR3 contains 11 residues. The CDR3 bases are TGCAGCGTTGATAAGGGGTCCAGCTACACCTTC. Protein product: CSVDKGSSYTF. Complete variable domain (other parts from reference TRBV29-1 and TRBJ1-2): SAVISQKPSRDICQRGTSLTIQCQVDSQVTMMFWYRQQPGQSLTLIATANQGSEATYESGFVIDKFPISRPNLTFSTLTVSNMSPEDSSIYLCSVDKGSSYTFGSGTRLTVV.

This clone is a singleton in its sample. The chain uses TRBV5-4 and TRBJ2-7; no reliable D call. CDR3 length: 13 amino acids. Per the germline V gene, CDR1 is SGHNT and CDR2 is YYREEE (reference sequence). Trimming removed 0 bases at V and 2 bases at J, with 6 bases between. CDR3 sequence (DNA): TGTGCCAGCAGCTTGGCCGATGCCTACGAGCAGTACTTC. This codes for CASSLADAYEQYF.

The chain carries TRBV2 and TRBJ1-2; no firm D call. The CDR3 covers 13 residues. Germline values: CDR1 SNHLY, CDR2 FYNNEI. V was cut by 3 bases and J by 2 bases, with 7 bases left in between. In DNA, the CDR3 is TGTGCCAGCAGTGATGTAGGGAACTATGGCTACACCTTC. Its translation: CASSDVGNYGYTF.

J is TRBJ1-1 and V is TRBV6-4, with 11 bases identical to TRBD1. The CDR3 loop spans 17 amino acids. The trim removed 6 bases at V and 0 bases at J, leaving 9 bases unmatched. The germline CDR1 and CDR2 sequences are MRHNA and SNTAGT. DNA for the CDR3: TGTGCCAGCAGACCGGGACAGGGGGGTCCGATGAACACTGAAGCTTTCTTT. Translating gives CASRPGQGGPMNTEAFF.

This clone was detected only once. The J gene is TRBJ1-5, the V gene TRBV19, with D uncertain. This CDR3 has 14 amino acids. Germline loops: CDR1 LNHDA, CDR2 SQIVND (reference sequence). V was shortened by 4 bases and J by 2 bases, with 9 bases between the two germline ends. CDR3 region: CASSTAVGNQPQHF. The CDR3, as DNA: TGTGCCAGTAGTACGGCAGTAGGCAATCAGCCCCAGCATTTT.

This chain links TRBV30 with TRBJ2-6; 9 nucleotides match TRBD2. Germline values: CDR1 GTSNPN, CDR2 SVGIG (reference sequence). This CDR3 is built from 19 residues. V lost 1 base and J lost 4; bases outside the gene matches: 14. CDR3 residues: CAWSGRREREASGANVLTF. The CDR3 DNA is TGTGCCTGGAGTGGTCGCCGGGAGCGGGAGGCATCCGGGGCCAACGTCCTGACTTTC. The entire variable domain, with the rest obtained from reference TRBV30 and TRBJ2-6, is as follows: SQTIHQWPATLVQPVGSPLSLECTVEGTSNPNLYWYRQAAGRGLQLLFYSVGIGQISSEVPQNLSASRPQDRQFILSSKKLLLSDSGFYLCAWSGRREREASGANVLTFGAGSRLTVL.

The V call is TRBV10-2, the J call TRBJ2-2; the match to TRBD2 covers 9 bases. CDR3 length: 14 amino acids. Germline CDR1 WSHSY, CDR2 SAAADI. The CDR3 bases are TGCGGAGGGGGCGGGAGGGCCCTCACCGGGGAGCTGTTTTTT. Translated: CGGGGRALTGELFF.

The gene calls are TRBV5-8 and TRBJ2-7; D unclear. Germline V CDR1 and CDR2: SGHTS, YDEGEE. This CDR3 contains 13 residues. Trimming stripped 1 base from V and 2 bases from J, with 7 bases between. CDR3 in DNA: TGTGCCAGCAGCTTGACGGGTCCCTACGAGCAGTACTTC. Residues: CASSLTGPYEQYF.

The gene calls are TRBV27 and TRBJ2-7; the match to TRBD1 covers 9 bases. The CDR3 is 14 amino acids. Trimming removed 6 bases from V and 2 bases from J; junction bases left unmatched: 5. The germline V gene has CDR1 MNHEY and CDR2 SMNVEV (reference sequence). The DNA of the CDR3 is TGTGCCAGCAGCCACAGGGGGCGCCCCTACGAGCAGTACTTC. As protein: CASSHRGRPYEQYF.

This chain connects TRBV6-5 to TRBJ1-2; a possible D gene is TRBD1 (6 bases). The CDR3 is 14 amino acids. Germline-derived CDR1 and CDR2 are MNHEY and SVGAGI. The V gene lost 8 bases and the J gene lost 4 bases, with 17 bases spanning the gap. CDR3 sequence (DNA): TGTGCCAGCCGCGAGGTGGGGGCTGGCTATGGCTACACCTTC. Translation gives CASREVGAGYGYTF.